Presented here are 14 T cell receptor beta chains from one specimen sequenced in a study of T-cell reconstitution after alpha-beta-depleted transplantation in children. This sample's TCRbeta library carried unique molecular identifier barcodes. TCRdb analysed the PCR reads with MiXCR anew, one entry per CDR3 protein. The table lists some 550,000 distinct CDR3 sequences, about 21% of them singletons, with 12% to 15% in the top ten. The source was PBMCs, mostly from graft donor cells, collected 360 days after TCRalphabeta/CD19-depleted stem cell transplant. The receptors come from a boy less than two years old who had a stem cell transplant for acute myeloid leukemia, so the T cells may come from the graft donor.

The chain employs TRBV27 and TRBJ2-6; D could derive from TRBD1 or TRBD2 (5 bases each). This CDR3 contains 17 residues. Trimming cost V 6 bases and J 2 bases, with 17 bases left between them. Germline assignment: CDR1 MNHEY and CDR2 SMNVEV (reference sequence). The CDR3 is CASSSPRGRPGANVLTF. As DNA, the CDR3 is TGTGCCAGCAGCTCCCCCCGGGGCAGGCCTGGGGCCAACGTCCTGACTTTC.

This clonotype was counted between two and nine times. The chain is built from TRBV7-2 and TRBJ2-1, with 7 bases aligning to TRBD1. Losses at the gene ends were 5 bases for V and 9 bases for J; bases not matched to a gene: 1. CDR1 is SGHTA and CDR2 is FQGNSA in the germline V gene. CDR3 length: 11 residues. The CDR3 sequence: CASSRTGEQFF. The CDR3, as DNA: TGTGCCAGCAGCCGGACAGGTGAGCAGTTCTTC. The full variable domain, completed using reference TRBV7-2 and TRBJ2-1, is GAGVSQSPSNKVTEKGKDVELRCDPISGHTALYWYRQSLGQGLEFLIYFQGNSAPDKSGLPSDRFSAERTGGSVSTLTIQRTQQEDSAVYLCASSRTGEQFFGPGTRLTVL.

The chain joins TRBV12-3 or TRBV12-4 to TRBJ2-7; a weak D match, TRBD2 (5 bases). The CDR3 totals 13 residues. Trimming took off 3 bases at V and 6 bases at J, with 12 bases between the two ends. Here the CDR3 DNA reads TGTGCCAGCAGTTTCTGGCTAGGAGGCGAGCAGTACGTC. Translated, it gives CASSFWLGGEQYV.

The J gene is TRBJ2-5, the V gene TRBV6-2 or TRBV6-3, with 12 bases that match TRBD2. The trim removed 7 bases at V and 0 bases at J, leaving 9 bases unmatched. Germline CDR1 and CDR2: MNHEY and SVGEGT. The CDR3 totals 17 residues. CDR3 coding DNA: TGTGCCAGCAATTCCGGGACTAGCGGGTCGTACCAAGAGACCCAGTACTTC. This gives the protein CASNSGTSGSYQETQYF.

This clonotype appeared a few times. This chain connects TRBV13 to TRBJ1-1; D is undetermined. Trimming shortened V by 2 bases and J by 3 bases, and 10 bases separated the two germline ends. This CDR3 comprises 14 residues. Germline V gene data show CDR1 as PRHDT and CDR2 as FYEKMQ (reference sequence). The CDR3 protein is CASSLSGKDTEAFF. The CDR3 bases are TGTGCCAGCAGCTTATCGGGTAAGGACACTGAAGCTTTCTTT. The variable domain in full, with the rest retrieved from reference TRBV13 and TRBJ1-1, is AAGVIQSPRHLIKEKRETATLKCYPIPRHDTVYWYQQGPGQDPQFLISFYEKMQSDKGSIPDRFSAQQFSDYHSELNMSSLELGDSALYFCASSLSGKDTEAFFGQGTRLTVV.

The chain combines TRBV29-1 with TRBJ2-5; no clear D gene. The CDR3 is 14 amino acids. Germline V gene sequence: CDR1 SQVTM, CDR2 ANQGSEA. Trimming removed 6 bases from V and 0 bases from J, with 14 bases in between. The CDR3 loop is CSVRKTTHQETQYF. The CDR3 nucleotides read TGCAGCGTCCGGAAGACAACACACCAAGAGACCCAGTACTTC. Together with reference TRBV29-1 and TRBJ2-5, the CDR3 gives the full variable domain: SAVISQKPSRDICQRGTSLTIQCQVDSQVTMMFWYRQQPGQSLTLIATANQGSEATYESGFVIDKFPISRPNLTFSTLTVSNMSPEDSSIYLCSVRKTTHQETQYFGPGTRLLVL.

The rearrangement joins TRBV11-3 to TRBJ2-7, with D maybe TRBD2 (5 bases). Germline V gene lookup returns CDR1 SGHNT and CDR2 YENEEA. Trimming stripped 3 bases from V and 9 bases from J, with 24 bases between. This CDR3 spans 16 amino acids. The CDR3 here is CASSFLGSGYGSMQYF. CDR3 sequence (DNA): TGTGCCAGCAGCTTTTTGGGTTCGGGATACGGCTCTATGCAGTACTTC.

In DNA form, the CDR3 reads TGCGCCAGCAGCTGCCCGGGACAGGAGTCCGTCCAGCCCCAGCATTTT. The encoded protein is CASSCPGQESVQPQHF. V is TRBV5-1 and J is TRBJ1-5; 8 bases match TRBD1. CDR1 SGHRS and CDR2 YFSETQ come from the germline V gene. The CDR3 has 16 amino acids. V gave up 3 bases and J gave up 7 bases; unmatched junction bases: 12.

In this sample, this clonotype turned up a few times. The gene calls are TRBV7-8 and TRBJ2-2; 8 bases map to TRBD1. The CDR3 contains 15 residues. The germline gives CDR1 SGHVS, CDR2 FQNEAQ. V lost 2 bases and J lost 6; bases outside the gene matches: 5. CDR3 region: CASSLLQGASGELFF. In DNA, the CDR3 is TGTGCCAGCAGCTTATTGCAGGGGGCTTCCGGGGAGCTGTTTTTT.

This clonotype was observed a handful of times. CDR3 bases: TGCAGCGTCCGGGGACAGATGAACACTGAAGCTTTCTTT. It is translated as CSVRGQMNTEAFF. The chain has TRBV29-1 and TRBJ1-1, with 7 bases lining up with TRBD1. The germline V gene has CDR1 SQVTM and CDR2 ANQGSEA. V shed 6 bases, J shed 0 bases, and the junction held 4 bases outside the gene matches. The CDR3 sequence is 13 residues long.

This clonotype was seen only a few times. The chain links TRBV7-3 to TRBJ2-1; 10 positions agree with TRBD2. Looked up from germline, CDR1 is SGHTA and CDR2 is FQGTGA. The CDR3 has 18 residues. After removal of 5 bases from V and 5 bases from J, the junction contained 15 bases not matched to a gene. The CDR3: CASSRIASVAGGHNEQFF. The CDR3 bases are TGTGCCAGCAGCCGAATCGCTTCCGTAGCGGGGGGACACAATGAGCAGTTCTTC. Together with reference TRBV7-3 and TRBJ2-1, the CDR3 gives the full variable domain: GAGVSQTPSNKVTEKGKYVELRCDPISGHTALYWYRQSLGQGPEFLIYFQGTGAADDSGLPNDRFFAVRPEGSVSTLKIQRTERGDSAVYLCASSRIASVAGGHNEQFFGPGTRLTVL.

The table lists this clonotype with a few counts. The rearrangement joins TRBV20-1 to TRBJ2-1; TRBD2 aligns across 8 bases. This CDR3 comprises 13 residues. Trimming removed 6 bases from V and 8 bases from J; junction bases left unmatched: 9. The V gene's germline CDR1 is DFQATT and CDR2 SNEGSKA (reference sequence). In DNA form, the CDR3 reads TGCAGTGCCTCGGGGGGGCTTATGTATGAGCAGTTCTTC. Protein sequence: CSASGGLMYEQFF.

This clonotype was observed a handful of times. CDR3 loop: CSVVGPGAQGYTF. The CDR3 nucleotides are TGCAGCGTTGTTGGTCCGGGAGCACAAGGCTACACCTTC. V is TRBV29-1 and J is TRBJ1-2; no reliable D call. CDR1 and CDR2 from the germline V gene are SQVTM and ANQGSEA. The CDR3 runs to 13 residues. V was shortened by 4 bases and J by 8 bases, with 17 bases between the two germline ends.

This clonotype was seen ten or more times. The chain uses TRBV6-5 and TRBJ1-1; TRBD1 is a possible D gene (6 bases). Trimming removed 2 bases at V and 7 bases at J, with 11 bases between. Germline CDR1 is MNHEY and CDR2 is SVGAGI. CDR3 size: 13 residues. The CDR3 region has the DNA TGTGCCAGCAGTTACCGGACAGACTATGAAGCTTTCTTT. Translated, it gives CASSYRTDYEAFF.